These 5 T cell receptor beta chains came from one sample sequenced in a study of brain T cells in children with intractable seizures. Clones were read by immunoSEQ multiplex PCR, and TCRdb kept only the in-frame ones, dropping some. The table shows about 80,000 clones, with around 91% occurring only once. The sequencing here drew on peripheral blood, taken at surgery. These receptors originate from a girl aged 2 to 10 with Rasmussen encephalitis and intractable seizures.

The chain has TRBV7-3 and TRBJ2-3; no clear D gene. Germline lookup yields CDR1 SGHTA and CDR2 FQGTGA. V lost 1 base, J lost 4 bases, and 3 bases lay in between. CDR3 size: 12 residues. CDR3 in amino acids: CASSLRADTQYF. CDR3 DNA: TGTGCCAGCAGCTTAAGAGCAGATACGCAGTATTTT.

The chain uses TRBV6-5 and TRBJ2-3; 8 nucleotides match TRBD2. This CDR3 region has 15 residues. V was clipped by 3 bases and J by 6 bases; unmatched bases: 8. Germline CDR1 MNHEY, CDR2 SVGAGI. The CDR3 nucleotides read TGTGCCAGCAGTTATGTAGCGGGGCGAAGGGATACGCAGTATTTT. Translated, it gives CASSYVAGRRDTQYF.

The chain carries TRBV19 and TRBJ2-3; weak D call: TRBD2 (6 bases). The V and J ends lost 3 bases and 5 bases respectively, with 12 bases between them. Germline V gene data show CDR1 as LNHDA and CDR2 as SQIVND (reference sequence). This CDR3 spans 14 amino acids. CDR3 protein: CASSMSKGLDTQYF. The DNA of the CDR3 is TGTGCCAGTAGTATGAGTAAGGGACTAGATACGCAGTATTTT.

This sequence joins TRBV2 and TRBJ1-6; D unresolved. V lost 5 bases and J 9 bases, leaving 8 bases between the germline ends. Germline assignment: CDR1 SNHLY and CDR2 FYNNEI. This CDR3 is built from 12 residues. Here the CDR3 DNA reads TGTGCCAGCAGTAAGAGAGCTTCACCCCTCCACTTT. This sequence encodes CASSKRASPLHF. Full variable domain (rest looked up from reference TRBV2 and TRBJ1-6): EPEVTQTPSHQVTQMGQEVILRCVPISNHLYFYWYRQILGQKVEFLVSFYNNEISEKSEIFDDQFSVERPDGSNFTLKIRSTKLEDSAMYFCASSKRASPLHFGNGTRLTVT.

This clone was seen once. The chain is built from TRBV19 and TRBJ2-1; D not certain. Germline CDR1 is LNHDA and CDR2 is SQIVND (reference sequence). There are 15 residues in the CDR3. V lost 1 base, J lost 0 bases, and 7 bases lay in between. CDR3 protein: CASSIAASSYNEQFF. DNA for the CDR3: TGTGCCAGTAGTATAGCGGCGAGCTCCTACAATGAGCAGTTCTTC.